This T cell receptor beta chain is from a study of immune cell composition in non-small cell lung cancer. Study results and limitations: Tumour TCR-beta clonality showed no significant link to smoking pack-years. Around four fifths of squamous and about 31% of adenocarcinoma cases had tumour-associated clones >0.5%.

CDR1 and CDR2 (germline): SGHRS, YFSETQ. V was pared by 0 bases and J by 2 bases, with 8 bases of the junction left unmatched. The CDR3 covers 16 residues. Normal lung was taken at the farthest possible site, at least 3 cm from tumour. Data came from immunoSEQ multiplex PCR; TCRdb stores just in-frame clones and leaves some out. The data contain 2,600 or so clones, 60% to 80% of them seen just once; the ten biggest clones take up around 13%. Comment on this clone: The antigen is not known.

This sequence was found in a human donor with non-small cell lung cancer. The sample comprised non-adjacent lung tissue. The V and J genes are TRBV5-1 and TRBJ2-7; 7 nucleotides line up with TRBD2. The CDR3 here is CASSLDGGRFPYEQYF. In DNA form, the CDR3 reads TGCGCCAGCAGCTTGGATGGCGGGAGATTCCCCTACGAGCAGTACTTC.